This entry describes one TCR beta chain. This clonotype was counted ten times or more. There is no known antigen for this receptor. Nothing much larger sits one base from this clone, and base qualities are not available. The data stem from a study of T-cell memory formation after mild COVID-19 (dated by TCRdb to the early 2020s). About the investigation overall: Most TCR sequence clusters were specific to one of the two donors. Longitudinal TCRalpha and TCRbeta repertoire sequencing tracked T-cell clones expanding and contracting after mild COVID-19 in a couple of donors. Two young, previously healthy adult volunteers made up the cohort, one male and one female. On the study overall, not on this receptor specifically: Contracting CD4+ clones turned up mainly in the CM and EM memory subsets, whereas EMRA was where CD8+ clones were enriched. SARS-CoV-2 specificity of the second-wave clones peaking on day 37 was not confirmed. The study included only a couple of mild cases, and larger cohorts that include severe cases with pre-infection samples were judged to be necessary. Some responding clones were found in pre-infection memory, which suggests that pre-existing cross-reactive memory T cells took part in the SARS-CoV-2 response. Balanced CD4/CD8 phenotypes were observed for clones contracting from day 15 to 85, whereas a bias towards CD4+ was observed for a second wave of clones expanding from day 15 to 37.

The reads were generated on an Illumina NovaSeq 6000. cDNA libraries for TCRalpha and TCRbeta were prepared by 5'RACE using constant-segment primers, with sample barcodes and unique molecular identifiers added. RNA was extracted from every sample with Trizol reagent. Library amplification was performed in two PCR steps, and a second sample barcode and Illumina TruSeq adapters were introduced in the second step. The libraries were sequenced on an Illumina NovaSeq using 2 x 150 bp paired-end reads. Processing in the source paper ran as follows. Demultiplexing of reads and collapsing into UMI-guided consensus sequences were performed with migec v1.2.7. With mixcr v2.1.11, UMI consensuses were aligned to TRA and TRB V and J templates and assembled into clonotypes. Clonotypes were classified as expanded or contracted when called significant by both edgeR and NoisET, with noise models trained on biological replicates. For edgeR calls, a false discovery rate-adjusted p below 0.01 and a log2 fold-change threshold of 1 were applied. As an exploratory analysis of dynamics, max-normalized trajectories of the 1000 most abundant clonotypes were examined with PCA combined with hierarchical clustering. The CD4 or CD8 phenotype of responding clones was assigned using the separately sequenced CD4+ and CD8+ repertoires. Starting from the raw public reads, TCRdb applied fastp trimming at Q25, assembled clones with MiXCR and retained in-frame beta chains. Duplicate CDR3 protein sequences are folded into a single record with the most common DNA and genes. These V and J calls are TCRdb output, not the study's own analysis. This sample lists about 100,000 distinct CDR3 sequences; over 8.5% were detected once. The ten largest make up about 40% of the sample.

PBMCs were isolated by Ficoll-Paque density gradient centrifugation. This receptor was taken from a man aged 18 to 30 who had mild COVID-19 (a few samples of this study predate the infection). The sample titles of this study are shuffled in the database, so cell type and time point are left out; the donor was told from shared clones. The specimen sequenced was PBMCs or a T cell subset sorted from them (not recorded which).

In nucleotide form, the sequence is TGTGCCAGCTCTCCGGGACAGGGCACTGAAGCTTTCTTT. Its translation reads: CASSPGQGTEAFF. The chain is made from TRBV19 and TRBJ1-1; 9 of the junction bases match TRBD1. The germline V gene (reference sequence) gives CDR1 as LNHDA and CDR2 as SQIVND. The CDR3 goes from the cysteine to the phenylalanine over 13 residues. The entry retains the CDR3 DNA only, 39 bases that are in frame from base 1. The germline V and J ends show losses of 9 bases and 4 bases respectively, and no gene match explains 6 bases of the junction.